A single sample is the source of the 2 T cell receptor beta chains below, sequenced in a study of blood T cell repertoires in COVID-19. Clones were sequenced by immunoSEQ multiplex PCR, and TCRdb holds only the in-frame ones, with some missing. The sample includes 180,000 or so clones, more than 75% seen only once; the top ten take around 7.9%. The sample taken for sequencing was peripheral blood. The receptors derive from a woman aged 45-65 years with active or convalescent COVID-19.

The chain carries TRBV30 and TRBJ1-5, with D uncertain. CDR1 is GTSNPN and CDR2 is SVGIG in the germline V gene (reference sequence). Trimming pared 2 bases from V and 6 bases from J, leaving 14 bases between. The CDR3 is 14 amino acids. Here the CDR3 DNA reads TGTGCCTGGAGTCGAGGTTTGTCGGGTCAGCCCCAGCATTTT. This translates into CAWSRGLSGQPQHF. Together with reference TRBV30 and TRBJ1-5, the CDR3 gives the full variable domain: SQTIHQWPATLVQPVGSPLSLECTVEGTSNPNLYWYRQAAGRGLQLLFYSVGIGQISSEVPQNLSASRPQDRQFILSSKKLLLSDSGFYLCAWSRGLSGQPQHFGDGTRLSIL.

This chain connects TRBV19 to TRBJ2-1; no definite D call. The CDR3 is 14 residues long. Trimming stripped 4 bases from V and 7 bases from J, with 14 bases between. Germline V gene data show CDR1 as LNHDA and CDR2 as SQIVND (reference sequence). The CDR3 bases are TGTGCCAGTAGTACCCTATCCGGGTTAAATGAGCAGTTCTTC. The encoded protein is CASSTLSGLNEQFF. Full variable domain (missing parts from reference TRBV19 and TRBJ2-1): DGGITQSPKYLFRKEGQNVTLSCEQNLNHDAMYWYRQDPGQGLRLIYYSQIVNDFQKGDIAEGYSVSREKKESFPLTVTSAQKNPTAFYLCASSTLSGLNEQFFGPGTRLTVL.